This T cell receptor (beta chain) comes out of a study of T cell responses to AZD1222 COVID-19 vaccine. As for the study in general: Pooling of second doses given at about 4 or about 12 weeks was done.

This clone was found once. Its antigen is not known. Points from the study as a whole: Vaccine-associated CD4 TCRs ranged over spike, dominating at 160-218 and 743-854. Seropositive at baseline were only 5 to 7 AZD1222 recipients. Donors were chiefly white British, with a greater number of females, and clonal diversity was perhaps underestimated.

TCRdb's table, derived via immunoSEQ multiplex PCR, lists solely in-frame clones and lacks some. The profile shows approximately 80,000 clones, 85% to 90% of them singletons. The sequenced sample was peripheral blood, obtained on day 0 of AZD1222 vaccination. This receptor was obtained from an adult in good health.

CDR3 amino acids: CASSLVGNRGDTQYF. In DNA, the CDR3 is TGTGCCAGCAGCTTGGTCGGAAACCGGGGAGATACGCAGTATTTT. The genes are TRBV5-5 and TRBJ2-3; TRBD2 is a possible D gene (5 bases). V lost 0 bases, J lost 5 bases, and 13 bases lay in between. CDR3 length: 15 amino acids. The germline CDR1 and CDR2 sequences are SGHKS and YYEKEE (reference sequence).